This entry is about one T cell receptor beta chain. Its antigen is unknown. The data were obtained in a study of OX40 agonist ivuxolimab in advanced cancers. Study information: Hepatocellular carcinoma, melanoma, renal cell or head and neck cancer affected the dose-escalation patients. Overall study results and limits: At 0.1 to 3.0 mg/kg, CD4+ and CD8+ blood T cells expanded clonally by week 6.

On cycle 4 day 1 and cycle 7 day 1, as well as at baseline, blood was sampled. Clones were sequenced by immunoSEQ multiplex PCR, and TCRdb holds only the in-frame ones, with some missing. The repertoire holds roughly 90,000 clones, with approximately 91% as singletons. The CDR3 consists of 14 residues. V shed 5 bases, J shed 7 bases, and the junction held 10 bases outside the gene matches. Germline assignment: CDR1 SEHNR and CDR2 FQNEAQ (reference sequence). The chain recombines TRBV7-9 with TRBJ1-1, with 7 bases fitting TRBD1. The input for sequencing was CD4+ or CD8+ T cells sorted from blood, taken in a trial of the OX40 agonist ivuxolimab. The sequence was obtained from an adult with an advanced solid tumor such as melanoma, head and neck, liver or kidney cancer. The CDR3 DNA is TGTGCCAGCAGCGCACAGACAGGGTTAGGTGAAGCTTTCTTT. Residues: CASSAQTGLGEAFF. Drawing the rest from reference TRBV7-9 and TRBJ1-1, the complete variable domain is DTGVSQNPRHKITKRGQNVTFRCDPISEHNRLYWYRQTLGQGPEFLTYFQNEAQLEKSRLLSDRFSAERPKGSFSTLEIQRTEQGDSAMYLCASSAQTGLGEAFFGQGTRLTVV.